The table lists the clone carrying this T cell receptor beta chain with many counts. The record originates from a study of T cells in Graves' hyperthyroidism and ophthalmopathy. About the study: Blood was drawn when the patient was first diagnosed and still untreated.

Newly diagnosed patients aged 18 to 65 had hyperthyroidism of under 2 months' duration. Using around 10 ml of fresh peripheral blood, PBMCs were prepared. CDR3 length: 14 amino acids. Germline V gives CDR1 DFQATT, CDR2 SNEGSKA (reference sequence). V shed 6 bases, J shed 1 base, and the junction held 3 bases outside the gene matches. Amplification of TCR beta CDR3 regions was performed using RNA transcripts as template. A set of HTBI primers served as the primers for a first-round RT-PCR of the TCR CDR3. In TCRdb, the multiplex PCR reads were re-called with MiXCR into one record per CDR3 protein. The repertoire has about 360,000 distinct CDR3 sequences, 13% of them found once; the top ten carry 9.2%.

The rearrangement uses TRBV20-1 and TRBJ2-6, with 7 nucleotides matching TRBD2. Sequenced sample: blood. This clonotype was sampled from a woman between 18 and 29 years old with Graves' hyperthyroidism. CDR3 nucleotides: TGCAGTGCAAGCGGGATATCTGGGGCCAACGTCCTGACTTTC. This translates into CSASGISGANVLTF.